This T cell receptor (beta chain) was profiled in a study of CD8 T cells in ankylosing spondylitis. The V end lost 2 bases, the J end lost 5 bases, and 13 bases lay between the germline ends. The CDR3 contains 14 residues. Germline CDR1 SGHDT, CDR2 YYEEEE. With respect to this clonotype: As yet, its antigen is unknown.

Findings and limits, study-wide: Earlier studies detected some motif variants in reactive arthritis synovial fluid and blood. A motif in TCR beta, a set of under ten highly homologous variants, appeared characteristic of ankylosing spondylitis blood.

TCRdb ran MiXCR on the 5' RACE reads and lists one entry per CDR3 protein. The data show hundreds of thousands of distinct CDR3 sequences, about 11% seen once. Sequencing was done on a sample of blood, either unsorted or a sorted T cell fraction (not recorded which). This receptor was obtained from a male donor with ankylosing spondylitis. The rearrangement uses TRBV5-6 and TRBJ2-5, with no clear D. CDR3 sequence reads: CASSFFLGLETQYF. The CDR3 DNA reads TGTGCCAGCAGCTTTTTTCTGGGGTTGGAGACCCAGTACTTC.